This TCR beta chain is drawn from a study of shared clonotypes between healthy human individuals. Overall study: A couple of women and a few men aged 18 to 49 served as donors. Whole-study findings and limits: Compared with clonotypes that all four donors shared, non-shared clonotypes had lower generation probabilities. How much donors shared clonotypes was expected to be affected by sequencing depth.

CDR3 size: 14 residues. The V gene lost 1 base and the J gene lost 5 bases, with 10 bases spanning the gap. The germline CDR1 and CDR2 sequences are SGHKS and YYEKEE (reference sequence). On this clone itself: The antigen is not known.

The split of CD4+ cells yielded CD45RA+ naive and CD45RA-negative memory subsets. The data were produced by immunoSEQ multiplex PCR, yet TCRdb's version contains in-frame clones alone and is incomplete. Here the sample spans 2 million to 3 million clones, 80% to 95% being singletons. Input material: naive CD4+ T cells from PBMCs. Subset here: CD45RA+ positively selected. The clonotype comes from a man younger than 35 in good health. Some clones in this sample may be carry-over from other donors' samples. The V and J genes are TRBV5-5 and TRBJ1-5; D gene uncertain. CDR3: CASSLFSGYQPQHF. Here the CDR3 DNA reads TGTGCCAGCAGCTTGTTCTCGGGCTATCAGCCCCAGCATTTT.